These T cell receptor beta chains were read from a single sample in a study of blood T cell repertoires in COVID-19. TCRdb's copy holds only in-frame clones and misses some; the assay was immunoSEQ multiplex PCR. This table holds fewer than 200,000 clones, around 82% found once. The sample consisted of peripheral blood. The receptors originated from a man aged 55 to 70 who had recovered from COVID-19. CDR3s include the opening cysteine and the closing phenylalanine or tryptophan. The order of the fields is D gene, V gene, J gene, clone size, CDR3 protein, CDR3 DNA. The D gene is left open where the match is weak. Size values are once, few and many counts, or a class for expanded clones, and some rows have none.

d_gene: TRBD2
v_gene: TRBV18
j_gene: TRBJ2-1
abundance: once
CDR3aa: CASSLIAGYYNEQFF
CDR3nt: TGTGCCAGCTCACTCATAGCGGGGTACTACAATGAGCAGTTCTTC

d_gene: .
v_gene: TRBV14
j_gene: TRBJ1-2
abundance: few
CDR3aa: CASSQEPVEYGYTF
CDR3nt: TGTGCCAGCAGCCAAGAGCCGGTTGAATATGGCTACACCTTC

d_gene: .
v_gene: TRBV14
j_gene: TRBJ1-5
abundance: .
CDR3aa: CASSQHRHQPQHF
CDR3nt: TGTGCCAGCAGCCAACACAGACATCAGCCCCAGCATTTT

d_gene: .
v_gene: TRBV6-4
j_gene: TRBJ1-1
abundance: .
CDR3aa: CASGRGQLMNTEAFF
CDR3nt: TGTGCCAGCGGACGAGGACAGTTAATGAACACTGAAGCTTTCTTT

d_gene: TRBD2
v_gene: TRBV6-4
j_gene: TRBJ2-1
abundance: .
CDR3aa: CASTRTSGGGNEQFF
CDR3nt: TGTGCCAGCACCCGGACTAGCGGGGGGGGCAATGAGCAGTTCTTC

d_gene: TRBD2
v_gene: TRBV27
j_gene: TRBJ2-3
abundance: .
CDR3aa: CASRRGSTDTQYF
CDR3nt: TGTGCCAGCAGGCGGGGGAGCACAGATACGCAGTATTTT

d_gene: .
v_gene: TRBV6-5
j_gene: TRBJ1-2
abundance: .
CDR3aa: CAEERSSPYGYTF
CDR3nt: TGTGCCGAAGAGAGGAGCAGCCCCTATGGCTACACCTTC

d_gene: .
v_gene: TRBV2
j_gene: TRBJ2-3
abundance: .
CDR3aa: CASSESVAGPFTDTQYF
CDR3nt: TGTGCCAGCAGTGAAAGCGTGGCGGGCCCGTTCACAGATACGCAGTATTTT

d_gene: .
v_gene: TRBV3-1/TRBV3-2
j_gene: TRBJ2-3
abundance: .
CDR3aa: CASSQMGGVADTQYF
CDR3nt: TGTGCCAGCAGCCAAATGGGCGGGGTTGCAGATACGCAGTATTTT

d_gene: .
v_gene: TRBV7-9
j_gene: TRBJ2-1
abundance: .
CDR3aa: CASSLGIQGNEQFF
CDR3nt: TGTGCCAGCAGCTTAGGCATCCAGGGTAACGAGCAGTTCTTC

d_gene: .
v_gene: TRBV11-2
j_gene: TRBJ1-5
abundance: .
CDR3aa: CASSLGGKSNQPQHF
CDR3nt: TGTGCCAGCAGCTTGGGGGGAAAGAGTAATCAGCCCCAGCATTTT

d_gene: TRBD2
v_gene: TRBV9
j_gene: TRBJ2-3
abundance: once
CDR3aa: CASSGTSGTDTQYF
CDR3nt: TGTGCCAGCAGCGGGACTAGCGGGACAGATACGCAGTATTTT

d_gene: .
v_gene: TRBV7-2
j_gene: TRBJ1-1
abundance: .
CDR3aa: CASRHGQLNTEAFF
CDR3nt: TGTGCCAGCAGACACGGACAGCTGAACACTGAAGCTTTCTTT

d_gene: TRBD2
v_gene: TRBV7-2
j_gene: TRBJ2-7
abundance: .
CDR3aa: CASSLEPWGLAGRTNEQYF
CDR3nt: TGTGCCAGCAGCTTAGAGCCCTGGGGACTAGCGGGGCGCACGAACGAGCAGTACTTC

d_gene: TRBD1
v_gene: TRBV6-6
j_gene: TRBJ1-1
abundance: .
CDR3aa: CANLTGGQNTEAFF
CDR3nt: TGTGCCAACCTAACAGGGGGACAGAACACTGAAGCTTTCTTT

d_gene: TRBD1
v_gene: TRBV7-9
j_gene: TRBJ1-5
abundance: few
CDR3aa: CADQRLDRGGNQPQHF
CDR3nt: TGTGCCGACCAGAGGCTGGACAGGGGAGGCAATCAGCCCCAGCATTTT

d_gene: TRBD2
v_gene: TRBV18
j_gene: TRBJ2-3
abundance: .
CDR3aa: CASSPRLAGGKDTQYF
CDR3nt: TGTGCCAGCTCACCTCGACTAGCGGGGGGCAAAGATACGCAGTATTTT

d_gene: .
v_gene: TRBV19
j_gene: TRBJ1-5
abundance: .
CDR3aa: CASSSRGSGNQPQHF
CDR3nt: TGTGCCAGTAGTTCCCGGGGGTCCGGCAATCAGCCCCAGCATTTT

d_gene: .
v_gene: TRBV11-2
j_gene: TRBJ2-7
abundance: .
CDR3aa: CASSLDPGTPSDEQYF
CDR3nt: TGTGCCAGCAGCTTAGATCCGGGGACTCCTTCGGACGAGCAGTACTTC

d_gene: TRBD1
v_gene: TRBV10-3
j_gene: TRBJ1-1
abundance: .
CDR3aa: CAISGLALQGKNTEAFF
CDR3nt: TGTGCCATCAGTGGGTTAGCGCTACAGGGGAAGAACACTGAAGCTTTCTTT

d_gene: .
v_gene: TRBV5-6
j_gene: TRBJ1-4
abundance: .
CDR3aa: CASSFTGRKLFF
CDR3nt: TGTGCCAGCAGCTTTACAGGGCGAAAACTGTTTTTT

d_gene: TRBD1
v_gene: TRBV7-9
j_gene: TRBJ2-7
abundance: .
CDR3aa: CASSPRDRGYEQYF
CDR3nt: TGTGCCAGCAGCCCCCGGGACAGGGGCTACGAGCAGTACTTC

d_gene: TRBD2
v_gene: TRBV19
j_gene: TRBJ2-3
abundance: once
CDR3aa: CASSLAGGPWGTDTQYF
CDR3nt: TGTGCCAGTAGCCTAGCGGGGGGGCCGTGGGGCACAGATACGCAGTATTTT

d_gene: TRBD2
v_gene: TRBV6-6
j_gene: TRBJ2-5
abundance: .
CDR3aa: CASKDSGGRQETQYF
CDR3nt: TGTGCCAGCAAGGATAGCGGGGGCCGACAAGAGACCCAGTACTTC

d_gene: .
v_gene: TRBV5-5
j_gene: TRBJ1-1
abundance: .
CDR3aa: CASSLAGGSAYEAFF
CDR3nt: TGTGCCAGCAGCTTGGCAGGTGGCTCCGCGTATGAAGCTTTCTTT

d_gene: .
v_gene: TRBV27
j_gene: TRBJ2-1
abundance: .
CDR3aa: CASSIPERYNEQFF
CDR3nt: TGTGCCAGCAGTATCCCCGAGAGGTACAATGAGCAGTTCTTC

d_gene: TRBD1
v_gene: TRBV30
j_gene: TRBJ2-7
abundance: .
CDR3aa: CAWSPGTGVYEQYF
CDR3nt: TGTGCCTGGAGCCCCGGGACAGGGGTCTACGAGCAGTACTTC

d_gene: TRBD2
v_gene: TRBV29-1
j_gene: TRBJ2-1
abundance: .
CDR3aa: CSVEGGPGTRRAGEQFF
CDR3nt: TGCAGCGTTGAAGGCGGGCCCGGGACTAGAAGGGCGGGTGAGCAGTTCTTC

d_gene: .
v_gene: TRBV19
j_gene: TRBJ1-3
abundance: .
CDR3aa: CATSVSSSGNTIYF
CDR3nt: TGTGCCACCAGCGTCTCCAGCTCTGGAAACACCATATATTTT

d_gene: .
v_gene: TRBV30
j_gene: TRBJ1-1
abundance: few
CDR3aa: CAWALVEAEAFF
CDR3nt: TGTGCCTGGGCCTTAGTTGAAGCTGAAGCTTTCTTT

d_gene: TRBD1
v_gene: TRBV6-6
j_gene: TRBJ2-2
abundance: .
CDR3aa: CASSPQGSGNTGELFF
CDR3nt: TGTGCCAGCAGTCCACAGGGGTCGGGGAACACCGGGGAGCTGTTTTTT

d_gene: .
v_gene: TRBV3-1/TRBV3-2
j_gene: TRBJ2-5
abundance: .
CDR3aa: CASSQVGRGETQYF
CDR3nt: TGTGCCAGCAGCCAAGTAGGGCGCGGGGAGACCCAGTACTTC

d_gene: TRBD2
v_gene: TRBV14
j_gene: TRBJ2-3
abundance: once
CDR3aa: CASSQVAGVNTQYF
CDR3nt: TGTGCCAGCAGCCAAGTAGCGGGGGTAAATACGCAGTATTTT

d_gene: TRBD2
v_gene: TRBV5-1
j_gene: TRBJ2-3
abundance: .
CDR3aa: CASSLGLAGADTQYF
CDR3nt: TGCGCCAGCAGCTTGGGACTAGCGGGGGCGGATACGCAGTATTTT

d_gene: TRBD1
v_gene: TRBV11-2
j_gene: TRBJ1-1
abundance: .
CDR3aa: CASSFGQGADKAFF
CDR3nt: TGTGCCAGCAGCTTCGGACAGGGGGCCGATAAAGCTTTCTTT